The 10 T cell receptor beta chains in this list originate from one sample, sequenced in a study of cytomegalovirus exposure and HLA in healthy donors. PCR was performed using 60 Vbeta and 13 Jbeta primers. The protocol was immunoSEQ multiplex PCR, while the TCRdb copy is restricted to in-frame clones and leaves out a portion. This sample yields approximately 110,000 clones, of which 77% are seen a single time; roughly 3.7% belongs to the top ten. Source material: PBMCs. These receptors were obtained from a human donor in good health.

The V call is TRBV5-1, the J call TRBJ2-1; 9 bases align to TRBD2. The V gene end was trimmed by 4 bases and the J gene end by 5 bases; junction bases not matched to a gene: 7. From germline, CDR1 is SGHRS and CDR2 YFSETQ. The CDR3 length is 15 residues. The CDR3 sequence is CASSPVAGGDNEQFF. CDR3 in DNA: TGCGCCAGCAGCCCGGTTGCGGGAGGGGACAATGAGCAGTTCTTC.

The genes are TRBV27 and TRBJ2-7, with 10 nucleotides matching TRBD2. This CDR3 comprises 16 residues. The ends lost 4 bases at V and 4 bases at J; junction bases unmatched: 10. The germline gives CDR1 MNHEY, CDR2 SMNVEV (reference sequence). CDR3 residues: CASSSVGTSERYEQYF. The CDR3 bases are TGTGCCAGCAGTTCCGTCGGGACTAGCGAACGTTACGAGCAGTACTTC.

The J gene is TRBJ1-4, the V gene TRBV19; TRBD1 matches 9 bases. The CDR3 has 15 amino acids. V trimming: 7 bases; J trimming: 8 bases; junction bases outside the gene matches: 11. The germline gives CDR1 LNHDA, CDR2 SQIVND (reference sequence). The CDR3, as DNA: TGTGCCAGTACAAAGTTGGGACAGGGAAACGAAAAACTGTTTTTT. Its translation is CASTKLGQGNEKLFF.

This clone was counted only a few times. The rearrangement joins TRBV7-9 to TRBJ1-1, with 11 bases fitting TRBD1. V trimming: 1 base; J trimming: 10 bases; junction bases outside the gene matches: 2. The CDR3 is 13 amino acids. The germline V gene has CDR1 SEHNR and CDR2 FQNEAQ (reference sequence). The CDR3 region has the DNA TGTGCCAGCAGCTTAGAGGGGACAGGGGGAGCTTTCTTT. Translation gives CASSLEGTGGAFF.

The rearrangement joins TRBV28 to TRBJ1-2; possibly TRBD1 for D (5 bases). V was pared by 3 bases and J by 2 bases, with 19 bases between. Germline assignment: CDR1 MDHEN and CDR2 SYDVKM. The length of the CDR3 is 17 residues. The CDR3 loop reads CASSFVGGGRNNYGYTF. The DNA of the CDR3 is TGTGCCAGCAGTTTCGTTGGGGGAGGACGTAACAACTATGGCTACACCTTC.

The chain is built from TRBV18 and TRBJ2-1, with unresolved D. The CDR3 has 15 residues. Germline loops: CDR1 KGHSH, CDR2 LQKENI. V lost 0 bases and J lost 2, with 8 bases in between. In DNA form, the CDR3 reads TGTGCCAGCTCACCACCGACTCAGACCTACAATGAGCAGTTCTTC. This codes for CASSPPTQTYNEQFF. Filled out from reference TRBV18 and TRBJ2-1, the complete variable domain reads NAGVMQNPRHLVRRRGQEARLRCSPMKGHSHVYWYRQLPEEGLKFMVYLQKENIIDESGMPKERFSAEFPKEGPSILRIQQVVRGDSAAYFCASSPPTQTYNEQFFGPGTRLTVL.

V gene TRBV19 combines with J gene TRBJ2-7; 9 bases agree with TRBD2. Trimming took 5 bases from V and 0 from J; bases not matched to a gene: 5. CDR3 size: 15 residues. Germline CDR1 is LNHDA and CDR2 is SQIVND (reference sequence). The CDR3 coding sequence is TGTGCCAGTAGTCCCTTAGCGGGAGCCTCCTACGAGCAGTACTTC. Protein sequence: CASSPLAGASYEQYF.

The rearrangement links TRBV6-5 to TRBJ1-3; 7 nucleotides match TRBD1. CDR1 and CDR2 from the germline V gene are MNHEY and SVGAGI. This CDR3 comprises 14 residues. V was pared by 6 bases and J by 2 bases, with 4 bases of the junction left unmatched. Here the CDR3 DNA reads TGTGCCAGCAGCAGGACAGGCGCTGGAAACACCATATATTTT. Its translation is CASSRTGAGNTIYF.

The chain joins TRBV27 to TRBJ1-4, with 11 bases aligning to TRBD1. The CDR3 covers 16 residues. V gave up 7 bases and J gave up 8 bases; unmatched junction bases: 12. Germline V gives CDR1 MNHEY, CDR2 SMNVEV (reference sequence). CDR3 loop: CASKLLPGQGEEKLFF. The CDR3 DNA reads TGTGCCAGCAAGTTATTGCCGGGACAGGGGGAAGAAAAACTGTTTTTT.

V is TRBV5-6 and J is TRBJ2-3; 10 bases align to TRBD2. V lost 4 bases to trimming and J lost 1 base; unmatched junction nucleotides: 3. CDR3 length equals 15 residues. Germline lookup yields CDR1 SGHDT and CDR2 YYEEEE. DNA of the CDR3: TGTGCCAGCAGCCGGACTAGCGGCCGCACAGATACGCAGTATTTT. Translated, it gives CASSRTSGRTDTQYF.